The next 26 T cell receptor beta chains were all read from a single sample in a study of shared clonotypes between healthy human individuals. Some clones are missing from TCRdb's copy, which holds only in-frame ones; the method was immunoSEQ multiplex PCR. Of 190,000 or so clones detected, 66% appear once; the ten largest clones hold about 10%. Sequencing was done on a sample of memory CD4+ T cells sorted from blood. Sample subset: CD45RA-negative fraction. All receptors come from a man in his thirties or forties in good health.

The J gene is TRBJ2-7, the V gene TRBV27; 9 positions match TRBD1. The germline V gene has CDR1 MNHEY and CDR2 SMNVEV (reference sequence). There are 16 residues in the CDR3. V was clipped by 3 bases and J by 4 bases; unmatched bases: 10. CDR3 sequence: CASSFGPGQGPYEQYF. In DNA, the CDR3 is TGTGCCAGCAGTTTTGGACCGGGACAGGGTCCTTACGAGCAGTACTTC.

The genes are TRBV11-2 and TRBJ1-4; TRBD1 might be the D (6 bases). Looked up from germline, CDR1 is SGHAT and CDR2 is FQNNGV. Trimming took 5 bases from V and 10 from J, leaving 17 bases between them. CDR3 length equals 14 residues. CDR3 sequence: CASSPPGRGGKLFF. The CDR3, as DNA: TGTGCCAGCAGCCCCCCCGGGAGGGGGGGAAAACTGTTTTTT.

In its sample, this clone was seen once. Here the CDR3 DNA reads TGCGCCAGCAGTGCTTTTAACTGGGAAGAGACCCAGTACTTC. Residues: CASSAFNWEETQYF. V is TRBV5-1 and J is TRBJ2-5; no definite D call. The germline V and J ends were trimmed by 5 bases and 3 bases, with 14 bases remaining between them. The CDR3 consists of 14 residues. Germline V gene sequence: CDR1 SGHRS, CDR2 YFSETQ.

The V call is TRBV29-1, the J call TRBJ2-3; 9 bases are a match to TRBD1. Losses at the gene ends were 6 bases for V and 3 bases for J; bases not matched to a gene: 13. The CDR3 consists of 16 residues. Germline lookup yields CDR1 SQVTM and CDR2 ANQGSEA. CDR3 bases: TGCAGCGTCATTGGGACCCGGGACAGGGTAACAGATACGCAGTATTTT. Residues: CSVIGTRDRVTDTQYF.

The chain links TRBV18 to TRBJ2-5, with unresolved D. Germline assignment: CDR1 KGHSH and CDR2 LQKENI. The CDR3 contains 17 residues. V was trimmed by 4 bases and J by 1 base, leaving 19 bases between them. The CDR3 DNA follows: TGTGCCAGCTCACAGTTATCTGGTTCTAAGGGCCAAGAGACCCAGTACTTC. Its protein is CASSQLSGSKGQETQYF. Full variable domain (remainder filled in from reference TRBV18 and TRBJ2-5): NAGVMQNPRHLVRRRGQEARLRCSPMKGHSHVYWYRQLPEEGLKFMVYLQKENIIDESGMPKERFSAEFPKEGPSILRIQQVVRGDSAAYFCASSQLSGSKGQETQYFGPGTRLLVL.

This clone has more than one count but fewer than ten. The chain recombines TRBV4-3 with TRBJ2-3, with D hard to call. This CDR3 contains 14 residues. Germline CDR1 LGHNA, CDR2 YSLEER. V lost 0 bases and J lost 5, with 9 bases in between. In DNA form, the CDR3 reads TGCGCCAGCAGCCAAGATTCCATGATAGATACGCAGTATTTT. Protein sequence: CASSQDSMIDTQYF.

The rearrangement links TRBV25-1 to TRBJ2-3, with 10 bases that match TRBD2. Germline-derived CDR1 and CDR2 are MGHDK and SYGVNS. With V trimmed by 3 bases and J by 4 bases, 7 bases remained unmatched. The CDR3 has 16 residues. CDR3 residues: CASSDRQRGGPDTQYF. Written as DNA, the CDR3 is TGTGCCAGCAGTGATCGGCAGCGGGGGGGACCAGATACGCAGTATTTT.

This clone was seen once. V usage is TRBV6-1 and J usage is TRBJ1-2; 8 bases line up with TRBD1. The J segment lost 8 bases and the V segment lost 1 base, leaving 3 bases of the junction unmatched. The germline gives CDR1 MNHNS, CDR2 SASEGT. The CDR3 is 13 amino acids. CDR3: CASSEGTGRGYTF. As DNA, the CDR3 is TGTGCCAGCAGTGAAGGGACAGGGAGGGGCTACACCTTC.

The J gene is TRBJ2-2, the V gene TRBV6-5, with TRBD1 matching 7 bases. Germline V gene data show CDR1 as MNHEY and CDR2 as SVGAGI. The CDR3 has 12 residues. V trimming: 11 bases; J trimming: 4 bases; junction bases outside the gene matches: 4. The CDR3 loop reads CAGRGPTGELFF. CDR3 DNA: TGTGCCGGAAGGGGGCCCACCGGGGAGCTGTTTTTT.

This clone was detected a few times. The V gene is TRBV10-1, the J gene TRBJ2-7; weak D call: TRBD2 (6 bases). This CDR3 region has 14 residues. V was cut by 3 bases and J by 8 bases, with 17 bases left in between. Germline CDR1 reads WNHNN; CDR2 reads SYGVQD (reference sequence). The CDR3 nucleotides are TGCGCCAGCAGTGAAACAGGCGGGATTACGAAGCAGTACTTC. It translates to CASSETGGITKQYF.

The V call is TRBV27, the J call TRBJ2-1, with 8 bases that match TRBD2. CDR3 length: 12 amino acids. Germline loops: CDR1 MNHEY, CDR2 SMNVEV (reference sequence). After removal of 8 bases from V and 11 bases from J, the junction contained 8 bases not matched to a gene. In nucleotides, the CDR3 is TGTGCCAGCTCGGGAGGGGCAATGAAGCAGTTCTTC. Translation gives CASSGGAMKQFF.

This chain links TRBV18 with TRBJ2-7, with D perhaps TRBD1 (5 bases). Trimming stripped 0 bases from V and 3 bases from J, with 6 bases between. CDR3 length: 13 amino acids. Germline CDR1 and CDR2: KGHSH and LQKENI. The CDR3 region has the DNA TGTGCCAGCTCACCACCAGGGGTCTACGAGCAGTACTTC. The encoded protein is CASSPPGVYEQYF.

The chain has TRBV14 and TRBJ2-1; 7 nucleotides align to TRBD1. Germline-derived CDR1 and CDR2 are SGHDN and FVKESK. With 5 bases clipped from V and 3 bases from J, the junction kept 7 bases outside the gene matches. This CDR3 has 15 amino acids. CDR3: CASSKGAQVYNEQFF. The CDR3 DNA is TGTGCCAGCAGCAAGGGGGCACAGGTCTACAATGAGCAGTTCTTC.

This clone was observed a few times. The V gene is TRBV6-5, the J gene TRBJ1-1; D gene unclear. Trimming pared 5 bases from V and 2 bases from J, leaving 12 bases between. From germline, CDR1 is MNHEY and CDR2 SVGAGI. The CDR3 loop spans 14 amino acids. CDR3 DNA: TGTGCCAGCAGTATCAACCACGGTAACACTGAAGCTTTCTTT. This sequence encodes CASSINHGNTEAFF.

The V gene is TRBV5-6, the J gene TRBJ1-3, with D uncertain. Trimming stripped 0 bases from V and 0 bases from J, with 13 bases between. CDR3 size: 17 residues. Germline V gene lookup returns CDR1 SGHDT and CDR2 YYEEEE. The CDR3 bases are TGTGCCAGCAGCTTGGGGGAGGTGAGGCACTCTGGAAACACCATATATTTT. It codes for CASSLGEVRHSGNTIYF.

This clone was counted only a few times. The rearrangement links TRBV7-8 to TRBJ1-1; no clear D. Germline CDR1 reads SGHVS; CDR2 reads FQNEAQ. V was clipped by 5 bases and J by 10 bases, with 17 bases between them. This CDR3 is built from 13 residues. CDR3 nucleotides: TGTGCCAGCAGCCGATCGCGAAGTTCGGGAGCTTTCTTT. This codes for CASSRSRSSGAFF.

The V and J genes are TRBV9 and TRBJ1-5; D unclear. V gave up 3 bases and J gave up 0 bases, with 10 bases separating them. Germline CDR1 and CDR2: SGDLS and YYNGEE. CDR3 length: 15 amino acids. The CDR3 here is CASSATANSNQPQHF. The CDR3, as DNA: TGTGCCAGCAGCGCCACAGCAAATAGCAATCAGCCCCAGCATTTT.

The rearrangement links TRBV6-1 to TRBJ2-1; D not resolved. With 1 base removed from V and 8 bases from J, the gap between germline ends came to 18 bases. Germline V gene data show CDR1 as MNHNS and CDR2 as SASEGT. This CDR3 has 16 residues. CDR3 region: CASSEVRRVGADEQFF. CDR3 nucleotides: TGTGCCAGCAGTGAAGTTCGAAGGGTAGGTGCCGATGAGCAGTTCTTC.

V is TRBV7-2 and J is TRBJ2-7; no firm D call. V lost 4 bases and J 8 bases, leaving 15 bases between the germline ends. Germline V CDR1 and CDR2: SGHTA, FQGNSA. This CDR3 has 13 amino acids. The DNA of the CDR3 is TGTGCCAGCAGCTCAAATACCTTAGGCCAGCAGTACTTC. It specifies CASSSNTLGQQYF.

This clone was observed at least ten times. CDR3 sequence: CASSLTPDAAAWYF. As DNA, the CDR3 is TGCGCCAGCAGCTTGACTCCTGACGCGGCCGCCTGGTACTTC. V and J are TRBV5-1 and TRBJ2-5; D gene uncertain. Germline CDR1 reads SGHRS; CDR2 reads YFSETQ. Trimming stripped 1 base from V and 13 bases from J, with 20 bases between. The CDR3 consists of 14 residues. Full variable domain (outside the CDR3, taken from reference TRBV5-1 and TRBJ2-5): KAGVTQTPRYLIKTRGQQVTLSCSPISGHRSVSWYQQTPGQGLQFLFEYFSETQRNKGNFPGRFSGRQFSNSRSEMNVSTLELGDSALYLCASSLTPDAAAWYFGPGTRLLVL.

V and J are TRBV11-2 and TRBJ2-5; D call uncertain. The CDR3 is made up of 13 amino acids. CDR1 SGHAT and CDR2 FQNNGV come from the germline V gene. Trimming left V 0 bases short and J 9 bases short, with 11 bases between. CDR3 nucleotides: TGTGCCAGCAGCTTAGACGCAGGTGCGGCCCAGTACTTC. As protein: CASSLDAGAAQYF.

This clone came up once. The chain has TRBV27 and TRBJ1-2; possibly TRBD1 for D (5 bases). Germline V lookup: CDR1 MNHEY, CDR2 SMNVEV (reference sequence). The V end was cut by 3 bases, the J end by 10 bases, with 15 bases between. The CDR3 runs to 13 residues. CDR3 protein: CASSLGPNRDYTF. CDR3 coding DNA: TGTGCCAGCAGTTTGGGGCCGAACCGGGACTACACCTTC.

V and J are TRBV6-5 and TRBJ2-6; D uncertain. The CDR3 is 12 residues long. Trimming took 7 bases from V and 1 from J, leaving 2 bases between them. The V gene's germline CDR1 is MNHEY and CDR2 SVGAGI. In nucleotides, the CDR3 is TGTGCCAGCAATTCTGGGGCCAACGTCCTGACTTTC. Its protein is CASNSGANVLTF.

V is TRBV27 and J is TRBJ1-2; 9 bases are shared with TRBD1. This CDR3 spans 14 amino acids. Germline V gene lookup returns CDR1 MNHEY and CDR2 SMNVEV (reference sequence). V was clipped by 5 bases and J by 8 bases; unmatched bases: 9. The CDR3 protein is CASSGIGDRVGYTF. CDR3 DNA: TGTGCCAGCAGTGGAATTGGGGACAGGGTGGGCTACACCTTC.

The sample holds one count of this clone. The chain recombines TRBV18 with TRBJ1-2, with 8 nucleotides matching TRBD1. Germline CDR1 reads KGHSH; CDR2 reads LQKENI. The length of the CDR3 is 15 residues. V trimming: 8 bases; J trimming: 5 bases; junction bases outside the gene matches: 13. The CDR3 DNA reads TGTGCCAGCCATCTACCGGGACAGGCCCTATATGGCTACACCTTC. This codes for CASHLPGQALYGYTF.

CDR3 in DNA: TGTGCCAGCAGTTACTGGACAGGGAACACCGGGGAGCTGTTTTTT. Its translation: CASSYWTGNTGELFF. The chain has TRBV6-5 and TRBJ2-2; 7 nucleotides match TRBD1. V was clipped by 1 base and J by 1 base; unmatched bases: 0. The length of the CDR3 is 15 residues. Germline V gene data show CDR1 as MNHEY and CDR2 as SVGAGI.